This entry is about one T cell receptor (beta chain). This record belongs to a study of shared clonotypes between healthy human individuals. Libraries were prepared by immunoSEQ multiplex PCR; TCRdb keeps only in-frame clonotypes and omits some of them. This sample yields fewer than 850,000 clones, of which approximately 96% are seen a single time; 0.2% to 0.25% belongs to the top ten. CD45RO negativity and positive selection for CCR7 defined naive CD8 cells, a population that excluded terminally differentiated effector memory CD45RA+ cells. The TCR comes from a man younger than 40 in good health. The sample taken for sequencing was naive CD8+ T cells sorted from blood.

In DNA, the CDR3 is TGTGCCAGCAGCTCTCGGTGGGAGACCCAGTACTTC. Its protein is CASSSRWETQYF. The gene calls are TRBV5-8 and TRBJ2-5, with D unclear. Germline lookup yields CDR1 SGHTS and CDR2 YDEGEE. The CDR3 covers 12 residues. With 3 bases removed from V and 5 bases from J, the gap between germline ends came to 8 bases.